The 26 T cell receptor beta chains below come from one sample, sequenced in a study of shared clonotypes between healthy human individuals. Data came from immunoSEQ multiplex PCR; TCRdb stores just in-frame clones and leaves some out. The sample consists of more than 2,000,000 clones, just over 90% of them appearing once. The sample consisted of naive CD4+ T cells from PBMCs. This sample's subset: CD45RA+ positively selected. All receptors derive from a young man in good health. Some clones in this sample may be carry-over from other donors' samples.

CDR3 DNA sequence: TGCGCCAGCAGCTTCTCTCGAGATACGCAGTATTTT. It translates to CASSFSRDTQYF. V usage is TRBV5-1 and J usage is TRBJ2-3; D remains ambiguous. Trimming removed 2 bases from V and 5 bases from J, with 6 bases in between. The CDR3 is 12 amino acids. CDR1 SGHRS and CDR2 YFSETQ come from the germline V gene. Complete variable domain (other parts from reference TRBV5-1 and TRBJ2-3): KAGVTQTPRYLIKTRGQQVTLSCSPISGHRSVSWYQQTPGQGLQFLFEYFSETQRNKGNFPGRFSGRQFSNSRSEMNVSTLELGDSALYLCASSFSRDTQYFGPGTRLTVL.

There are a few counts of this clone. The chain combines TRBV5-6 with TRBJ1-5, with D uncertain. The V end was cut by 2 bases, the J end by 7 bases, with 16 bases between. Germline V gives CDR1 SGHDT, CDR2 YYEEEE. The CDR3 sequence is 15 residues long. The CDR3 spells CASSLNGREEQPQHF. CDR3 bases: TGTGCCAGCAGCTTAAACGGGAGGGAAGAACAGCCCCAGCATTTT.

The V and J genes are TRBV7-3 and TRBJ2-5, with 7 bases lining up with TRBD1. Trimming removed 6 bases from V and 3 bases from J; junction bases left unmatched: 7. This CDR3 comprises 14 residues. Looked up from germline, CDR1 is SGHTA and CDR2 is FQGTGA. CDR3: CASSSTGSEETQYF. The CDR3 bases are TGTGCCAGCAGTTCGACAGGGAGTGAAGAGACCCAGTACTTC.

The chain is built from TRBV5-1 and TRBJ2-1, with a possible D match to TRBD2 (5 bases). This CDR3 is 15 amino acids long. Trimming cost V 2 bases and J 4 bases, with 13 bases left between them. Germline CDR1 SGHRS, CDR2 YFSETQ. CDR3 residues: CASSFIERPYNEQFF. The CDR3 region has the DNA TGCGCCAGCAGCTTTATTGAGCGGCCTTACAATGAGCAGTTCTTC.

On this clone: The sample has other DNA sequences that encode this CDR3 too. The gene calls are TRBV18 and TRBJ2-2; no reliable D call. The V end was cut by 0 bases, the J end by 7 bases, with 6 bases between. The CDR3 length is 13 residues. Germline V gene lookup returns CDR1 KGHSH and CDR2 LQKENI. CDR3 nucleotides: TGTGCCAGCTCACCACCGGGCAGCGGGGAGCTGTTTTTT. Its protein product is CASSPPGSGELFF.

Only a few counts were recorded for this clone. The rearrangement links TRBV9 to TRBJ1-1; D is uncertain. This CDR3 is built from 15 residues. V was trimmed by 2 bases and J by 2 bases, leaving 13 bases between them. Per germline, CDR1 SGDLS and CDR2 YYNGEE. CDR3 protein: CASSVATMTNTEAFF. CDR3 nucleotides: TGTGCCAGCAGCGTGGCCACCATGACCAACACTGAAGCTTTCTTT.

The rearrangement uses TRBV5-1 and TRBJ2-2, with TRBD1 matching over 10 bases. The J segment lost 6 bases and the V segment lost 4 bases, leaving 9 bases of the junction unmatched. The CDR3 extends over 16 amino acids. Germline CDR1 and CDR2: SGHRS and YFSETQ. CDR3 region: CASSPPGQGVPGELFF. CDR3 DNA: TGCGCCAGCAGCCCCCCAGGACAGGGGGTACCCGGGGAGCTGTTTTTT.

J is TRBJ2-7 and V is TRBV11-2; D gene uncertain. Deletions cut 0 bases from V and 7 bases from J, with 4 bases between. The CDR3 length is 11 residues. Germline V lookup: CDR1 SGHAT, CDR2 FQNNGV. CDR3 region: CASSLEREQYF. The CDR3 nucleotides read TGTGCCAGCAGCTTAGAGCGAGAGCAGTACTTC.

V gene TRBV7-2 combines with J gene TRBJ2-1; 9 bases are a match to TRBD2. Trimming took 5 bases from V and 8 from J; bases not matched to a gene: 19. The germline V gene encodes CDR1 SGHTA and CDR2 FQGNSA. CDR3 length equals 18 residues. The CDR3 here is CASSPIPRASGTGDEQFF. DNA of the CDR3: TGTGCCAGCAGCCCGATCCCCCGGGCTAGCGGGACGGGGGATGAGCAGTTCTTC.

The chain employs TRBV9 and TRBJ2-1; 10 bases are shared with TRBD2. The CDR3 is 14 residues long. CDR1 SGDLS and CDR2 YYNGEE come from the germline V gene. V gave up 6 bases and J gave up 4 bases; unmatched junction bases: 4. This chain's CDR3 is CASTSGRTYNEQFF. In DNA form, the CDR3 reads TGTGCCAGCACTAGCGGGAGAACGTACAATGAGCAGTTCTTC.

The chain uses TRBV14 and TRBJ1-1; D is perhaps TRBD1 (6 bases). Per germline, CDR1 SGHDN and CDR2 FVKESK. The CDR3 has 15 amino acids. Between the trimmed V and J ends, which lost 1 base and 4 bases, there was a span of 13 bases. CDR3 bases: TGTGCCAGCAGCCAAGCAGGGGCCGTCCGCACTGAAGCTTTCTTT. This encodes CASSQAGAVRTEAFF.

This chain uses TRBV5-1 with TRBJ2-2; TRBD2 matches at 7 bases. The CDR3 has 17 amino acids. Germline V lookup: CDR1 SGHRS, CDR2 YFSETQ. V shed 4 bases and J 0 bases; nucleotides not matched to a gene: 9. CDR3 sequence: CASSASTSLANTGELFF. In nucleotides, the CDR3 is TGCGCCAGCAGCGCCTCGACTAGCCTTGCGAACACCGGGGAGCTGTTTTTT.

The chain carries TRBV7-8 and TRBJ2-5; 9 bases agree with TRBD1. Per germline, CDR1 SGHVS and CDR2 FQNEAQ. Unmatched junction bases numbered 8, after V lost 1 base and J lost 5 bases. The CDR3 is made up of 16 amino acids. CDR3 amino acids: CASSLGYRGRGETQYF. The DNA for the CDR3 is TGTGCCAGCAGCTTAGGTTACAGGGGGCGTGGGGAGACCCAGTACTTC.

This clone was counted a single time. J is TRBJ1-2 and V is TRBV30; D is ambiguous. Trimming took 0 bases from V and 6 from J, leaving 5 bases between them. The CDR3 consists of 11 residues. Germline CDR1 and CDR2: GTSNPN and SVGIG (reference sequence). Written as DNA, the CDR3 is TGTGCCTGGAGTGTAGGAAATGGCTACACCTTC. Protein: CAWSVGNGYTF.

The chain couples TRBV28 to TRBJ1-6, with 8 nucleotides matching TRBD1. The CDR3 has 16 amino acids. From germline, CDR1 is MDHEN and CDR2 SYDVKM. Trimming took 6 bases from V and 7 from J; bases not matched to a gene: 11. The CDR3 DNA sequence: TGTGCCAGCAGCAACGATCAGACAGGGGACAATTCACCCCTCCACTTT. Its protein is CASSNDQTGDNSPLHF.

The CDR3 bases are TGTGCCAGCAGTTACGAGGGGGCGGGGAACACTGAAGCTTTCTTT. It codes for CASSYEGAGNTEAFF. V is TRBV6-6 and J is TRBJ1-1; TRBD1 aligns across 7 bases. The CDR3 runs to 15 residues. Germline V gives CDR1 MNHNY, CDR2 SVGAGI (reference sequence). V was pared by 2 bases and J by 1 base, with 4 bases of the junction left unmatched.

The chain joins TRBV28 to TRBJ1-2, with a tentative D call TRBD1 (5 bases). The CDR3 contains 15 residues. Germline V gene sequence: CDR1 MDHEN, CDR2 SYDVKM. Trimming removed 3 bases from V and 4 bases from J, with 15 bases in between. This CDR3 is CASSLRDGSFYGYTF. CDR3 DNA: TGTGCCAGCAGTTTGAGGGACGGAAGTTTCTATGGCTACACCTTC.

This chain connects TRBV27 to TRBJ1-4, with unresolved D. CDR1 is MNHEY, CDR2 SMNVEV, per germline (reference sequence). CDR3 length equals 13 residues. Between the trimmed V and J ends, which lost 5 bases and 0 bases, there was a span of 4 bases. CDR3 nucleotide sequence: TGTGCCAGCAGTACAGCAACTAATGAAAAACTGTTTTTT. Its protein product is CASSTATNEKLFF.

The rearrangement joins TRBV28 to TRBJ1-2, with D hard to call. V gave up 6 bases and J gave up 0 bases, with 8 bases separating them. The germline V gene encodes CDR1 MDHEN and CDR2 SYDVKM. This CDR3 spans 13 amino acids. This chain's CDR3 is CASRGNTNYGYTF. The CDR3 bases are TGTGCCAGCAGAGGTAACACTAACTATGGCTACACCTTC.

The CDR3 reads CAISSGANTGELFF. CDR3 coding DNA: TGTGCCATATCTAGCGGGGCGAACACCGGGGAGCTGTTTTTT. The chain is built from TRBV2 and TRBJ2-2; 9 nucleotides match TRBD2. CDR3 size: 14 residues. Germline V gene sequence: CDR1 SNHLY, CDR2 FYNNEI. After removal of 10 bases from V and 0 bases from J, the junction contained 3 bases not matched to a gene.

The V call is TRBV4-2, the J call TRBJ1-4; maybe TRBD1 (6 bases). Trimming pared 3 bases from V and 8 bases from J, leaving 28 bases between. The CDR3 length is 19 residues. Germline CDR1 LGHNA, CDR2 YNFKEQ. The CDR3 region has the DNA TGTGCCAGCAGCCATAGTCCCTTCCGGGGGCTTGGGTCGGGAGAAAAACTGTTTTTT. It codes for CASSHSPFRGLGSGEKLFF.

As to this clone: Other nucleotide sequences from this sample produce the same CDR3. The chain recombines TRBV5-1 with TRBJ2-7, with D perhaps matching TRBD2 (6 bases). Germline loops: CDR1 SGHRS, CDR2 YFSETQ. Between the trimmed V and J ends, which lost 0 bases and 3 bases, there was a span of 13 bases. The CDR3 has 15 amino acids. The CDR3: CASSLAGQGLYEQYF. The CDR3 DNA reads TGCGCCAGCAGCTTGGCCGGTCAGGGACTCTACGAGCAGTACTTC.

This clone was recorded only once. The chain links TRBV5-4 to TRBJ1-3; 7 bases map to TRBD1. CDR1 is SGHNT and CDR2 is YYREEE in the germline V gene (reference sequence). Trimming at V came to 2 bases and at J to 2 bases, leaving 1 base not matched to a gene. The CDR3 is made up of 14 amino acids. CDR3 nucleotide sequence: TGTGCCAGCAGCTTTAGGGGGCCTGGAAACACCATATATTTT. Amino acids: CASSFRGPGNTIYF. Full variable domain (missing parts from reference TRBV5-4 and TRBJ1-3): ETGVTQSPTHLIKTRGQQVTLRCSSQSGHNTVSWYQQALGQGPQFIFQYYREEENGRGNFPPRFSGLQFPNYSSELNVNALELDDSALYLCASSFRGPGNTIYFGEGSWLTVV.

The chain recombines TRBV18 with TRBJ1-4; D might be TRBD1 (5 bases). Germline values: CDR1 KGHSH, CDR2 LQKENI. The CDR3 length is 16 residues. V lost 4 bases and J 0 bases, leaving 12 bases between the germline ends. CDR3 sequence reads: CASSRSRGATNEKLFF. CDR3 sequence (DNA): TGTGCCAGCTCACGTAGCCGGGGCGCAACTAATGAAAAACTGTTTTTT.

This clone has just a few counts. This sample includes further DNA sequences coding for the same CDR3. V usage is TRBV5-1 and J usage is TRBJ2-2; no definite D call. V lost 0 bases to trimming and J lost 5 bases, with 5 bases between them. This CDR3 contains 13 residues. CDR1 is SGHRS, CDR2 YFSETQ, per germline. In nucleotides, the CDR3 is TGCGCCAGCAGCTTGGGTCCTACCGGGGAGCTGTTTTTT. This gives the protein CASSLGPTGELFF. The full variable domain, rest sourced from reference TRBV5-1 and TRBJ2-2, is KAGVTQTPRYLIKTRGQQVTLSCSPISGHRSVSWYQQTPGQGLQFLFEYFSETQRNKGNFPGRFSGRQFSNSRSEMNVSTLELGDSALYLCASSLGPTGELFFGEGSRLTVL.

To note about this clone: Other DNA sequences within the sample encode an identical CDR3. This chain links TRBV18 with TRBJ2-7, with 8 bases that match TRBD1. The CDR3 runs 14 residues. From germline, CDR1 is KGHSH and CDR2 LQKENI. Losses at the gene ends were 3 bases for V and 3 bases for J; bases not matched to a gene: 4. In nucleotides, the CDR3 is TGTGCCAGCTCACCGGCAGGGGGCCTCTACGAGCAGTACTTC. Protein: CASSPAGGLYEQYF. The whole variable domain, filled in from reference TRBV18 and TRBJ2-7, reads NAGVMQNPRHLVRRRGQEARLRCSPMKGHSHVYWYRQLPEEGLKFMVYLQKENIIDESGMPKERFSAEFPKEGPSILRIQQVVRGDSAAYFCASSPAGGLYEQYFGPGTRLTVT.